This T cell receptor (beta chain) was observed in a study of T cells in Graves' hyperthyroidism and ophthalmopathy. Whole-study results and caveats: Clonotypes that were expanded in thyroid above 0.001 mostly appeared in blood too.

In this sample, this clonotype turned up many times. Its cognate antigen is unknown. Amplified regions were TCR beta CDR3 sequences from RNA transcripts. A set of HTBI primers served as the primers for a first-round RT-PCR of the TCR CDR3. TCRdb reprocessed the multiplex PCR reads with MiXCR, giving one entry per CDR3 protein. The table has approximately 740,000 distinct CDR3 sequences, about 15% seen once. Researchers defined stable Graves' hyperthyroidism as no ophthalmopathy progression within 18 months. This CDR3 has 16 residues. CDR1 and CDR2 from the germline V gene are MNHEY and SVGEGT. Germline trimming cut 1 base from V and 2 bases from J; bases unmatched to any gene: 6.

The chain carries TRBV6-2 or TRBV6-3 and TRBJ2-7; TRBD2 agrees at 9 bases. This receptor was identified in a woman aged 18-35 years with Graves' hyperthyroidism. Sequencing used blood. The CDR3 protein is CASSYWASGTPYEQYF. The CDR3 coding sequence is TGTGCCAGCAGTTACTGGGCTAGCGGGACCCCCTACGAGCAGTACTTC.